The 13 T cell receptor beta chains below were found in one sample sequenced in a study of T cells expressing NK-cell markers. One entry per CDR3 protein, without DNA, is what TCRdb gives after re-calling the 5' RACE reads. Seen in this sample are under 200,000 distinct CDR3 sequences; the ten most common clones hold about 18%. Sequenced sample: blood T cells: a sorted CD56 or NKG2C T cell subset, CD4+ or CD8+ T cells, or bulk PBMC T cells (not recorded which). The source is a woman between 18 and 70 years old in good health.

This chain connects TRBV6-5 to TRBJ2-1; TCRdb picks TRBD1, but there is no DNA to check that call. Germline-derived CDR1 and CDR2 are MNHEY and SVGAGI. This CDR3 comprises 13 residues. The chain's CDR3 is CASSYSKGGEQFF.

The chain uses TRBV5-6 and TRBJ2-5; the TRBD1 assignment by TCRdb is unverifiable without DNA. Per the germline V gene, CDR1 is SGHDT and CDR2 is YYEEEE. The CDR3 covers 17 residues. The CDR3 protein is CASSLGRGQGERETQYF.

CDR3 amino acids: CASSPGLGEANYGYTF. The V call is TRBV18, the J call TRBJ1-2; the D call of TRBD1 rests on TCRdb alone, since no DNA is present to check it. There are 16 residues in the CDR3. CDR1 and CDR2 (germline): KGHSH, LQKENI.

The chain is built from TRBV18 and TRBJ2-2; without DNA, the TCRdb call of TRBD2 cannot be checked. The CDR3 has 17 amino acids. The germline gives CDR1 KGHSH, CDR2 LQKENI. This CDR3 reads CASSPNPAGVVTGELFF.

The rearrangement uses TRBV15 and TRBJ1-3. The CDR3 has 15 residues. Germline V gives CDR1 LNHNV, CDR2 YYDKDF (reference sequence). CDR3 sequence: CATSRENLVTNTIYF. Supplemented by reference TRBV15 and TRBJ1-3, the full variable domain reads DAMVIQNPRYQVTQFGKPVTLSCSQTLNHNVMYWYQQKSSQAPKLLFHYYDKDFNNEADTPDNFQSRRPNTSFCFLDIRSPGLGDTAMYLCATSRENLVTNTIYFGEGSWLTVV.

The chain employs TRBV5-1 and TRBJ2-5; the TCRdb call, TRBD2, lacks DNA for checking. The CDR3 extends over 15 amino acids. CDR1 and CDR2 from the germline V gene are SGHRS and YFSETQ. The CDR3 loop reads CASSFLGLARETQYF.

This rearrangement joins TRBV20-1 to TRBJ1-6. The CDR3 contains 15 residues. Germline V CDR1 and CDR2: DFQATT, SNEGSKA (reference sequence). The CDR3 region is CSAREGRGGNSPLHF.

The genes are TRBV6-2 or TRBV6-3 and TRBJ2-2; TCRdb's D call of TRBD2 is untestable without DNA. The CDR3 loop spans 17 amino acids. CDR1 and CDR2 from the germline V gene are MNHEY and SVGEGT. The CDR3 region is CASSYPSRDLGTGELFF.

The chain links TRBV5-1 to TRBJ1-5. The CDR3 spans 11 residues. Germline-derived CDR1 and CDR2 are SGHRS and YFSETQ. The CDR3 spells CASSFIQPQHF.

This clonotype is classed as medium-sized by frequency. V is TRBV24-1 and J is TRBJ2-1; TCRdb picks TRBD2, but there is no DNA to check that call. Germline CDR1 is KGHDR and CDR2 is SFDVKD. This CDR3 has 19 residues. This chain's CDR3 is CATSEPKGLAGGGGNEQFF.

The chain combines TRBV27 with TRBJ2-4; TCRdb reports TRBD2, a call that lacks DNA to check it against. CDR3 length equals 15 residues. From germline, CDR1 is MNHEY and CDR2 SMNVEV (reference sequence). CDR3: CASSTRLLDKNIQYF.

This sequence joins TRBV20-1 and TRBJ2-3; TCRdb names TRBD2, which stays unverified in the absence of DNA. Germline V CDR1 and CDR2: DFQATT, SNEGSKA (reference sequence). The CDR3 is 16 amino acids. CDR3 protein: CSARVAGGRGTDTQYF.

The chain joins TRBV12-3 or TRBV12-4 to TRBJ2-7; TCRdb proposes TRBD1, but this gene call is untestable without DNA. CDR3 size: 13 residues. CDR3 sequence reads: CASSFSGGYEQYF.